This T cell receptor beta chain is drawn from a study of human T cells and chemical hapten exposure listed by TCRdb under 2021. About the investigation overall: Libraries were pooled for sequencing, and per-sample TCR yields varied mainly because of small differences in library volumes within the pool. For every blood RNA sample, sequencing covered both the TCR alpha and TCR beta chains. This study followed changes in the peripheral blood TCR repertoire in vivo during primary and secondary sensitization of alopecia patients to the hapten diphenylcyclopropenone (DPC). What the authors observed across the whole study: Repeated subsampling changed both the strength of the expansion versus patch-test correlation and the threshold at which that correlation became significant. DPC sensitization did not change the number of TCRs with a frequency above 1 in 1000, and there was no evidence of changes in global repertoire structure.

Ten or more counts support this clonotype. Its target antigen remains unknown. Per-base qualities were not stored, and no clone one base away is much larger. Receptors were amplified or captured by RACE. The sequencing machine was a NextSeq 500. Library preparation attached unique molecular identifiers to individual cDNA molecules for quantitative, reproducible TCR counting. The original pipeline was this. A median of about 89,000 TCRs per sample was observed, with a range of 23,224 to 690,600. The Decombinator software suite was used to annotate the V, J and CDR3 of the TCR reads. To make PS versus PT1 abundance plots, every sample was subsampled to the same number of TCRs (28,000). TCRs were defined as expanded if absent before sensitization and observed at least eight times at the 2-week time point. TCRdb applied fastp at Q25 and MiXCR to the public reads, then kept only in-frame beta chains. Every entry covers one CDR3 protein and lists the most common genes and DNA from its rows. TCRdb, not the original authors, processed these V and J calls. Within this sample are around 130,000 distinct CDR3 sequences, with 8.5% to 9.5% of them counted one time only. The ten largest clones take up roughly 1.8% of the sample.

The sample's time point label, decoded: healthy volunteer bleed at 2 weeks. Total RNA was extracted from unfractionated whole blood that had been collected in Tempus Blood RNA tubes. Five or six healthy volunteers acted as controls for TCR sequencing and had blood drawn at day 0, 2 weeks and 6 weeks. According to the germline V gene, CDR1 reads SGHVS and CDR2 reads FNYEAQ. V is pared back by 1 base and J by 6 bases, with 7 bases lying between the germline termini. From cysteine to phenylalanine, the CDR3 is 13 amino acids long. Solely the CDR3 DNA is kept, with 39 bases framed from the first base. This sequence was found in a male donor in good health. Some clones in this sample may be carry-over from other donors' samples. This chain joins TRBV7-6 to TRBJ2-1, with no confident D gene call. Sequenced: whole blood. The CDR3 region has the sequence CASSLDNFNEQFF. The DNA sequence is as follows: TGTGCCAGCAGCTTAGACAACTTCAATGAGCAGTTCTTC.